Below are 30 T cell receptor beta chains sequenced from a single sample in a study of T cell responses to AZD1222 COVID-19 vaccine. Using immunoSEQ multiplex PCR, the repertoire was profiled, and TCRdb retains in-frame clones only, with some absent. The table shows 110,000 or so clones, with around 90% occurring only once. Sequences were derived from peripheral blood, sampled on day 0 of MenACWY control vaccination. These receptors were taken from an adult in good health.

This chain connects TRBV12-3 or TRBV12-4 to TRBJ2-2; D remains unclear. The CDR3 sequence is 13 residues long. The V end lost 7 bases, the J end lost 0 bases, and 6 bases lay between the germline ends. In nucleotides, the CDR3 is TGTGCCAGCACTATCGCGAACACCGGGGAGCTGTTTTTT. Protein: CASTIANTGELFF.

The CDR3 protein is CASSQRGIAYEQYF. CDR3 nucleotide sequence: TGTGCCAGCAGCCAGAGGGGTATCGCCTACGAGCAGTACTTC. This rearrangement joins TRBV14 to TRBJ2-7, with D possibly being TRBD1 or TRBD2 (5 bases each). The germline gives CDR1 SGHDN, CDR2 FVKESK. V was pared by 3 bases and J by 2 bases, with 11 bases between. CDR3 length: 14 amino acids.

The CDR3 nucleotides are TGTGCCACCAGTCCACCTTTGGACAGGCTGAACACTGAAGCTTTCTTT. This sequence encodes CATSPPLDRLNTEAFF. The chain has TRBV15 and TRBJ1-1, with 7 nucleotides matching TRBD1. The V segment lost 6 bases and the J segment 0 bases; nucleotides outside the gene matches: 10. Germline V CDR1 and CDR2: LNHNV, YYDKDF (reference sequence). The CDR3 spans 16 residues. Full variable domain (outside the CDR3, taken from reference TRBV15 and TRBJ1-1): DAMVIQNPRYQVTQFGKPVTLSCSQTLNHNVMYWYQQKSSQAPKLLFHYYDKDFNNEADTPDNFQSRRPNTSFCFLDIRSPGLGDTAMYLCATSPPLDRLNTEAFFGQGTRLTVV.

The chain employs TRBV2 and TRBJ2-7, with a weak D call TRBD2 (5 bases). The CDR3 runs 10 residues. Germline lookup yields CDR1 SNHLY and CDR2 FYNNEI. The V end lost 4 bases, the J end lost 7 bases, and 5 bases lay between the germline ends. CDR3 DNA sequence: TGTGCCAGCAGTGCGGGGGAGCAGTACTTC. It specifies CASSAGEQYF. The variable domain in full, with the rest retrieved from reference TRBV2 and TRBJ2-7, is EPEVTQTPSHQVTQMGQEVILRCVPISNHLYFYWYRQILGQKVEFLVSFYNNEISEKSEIFDDQFSVERPDGSNFTLKIRSTKLEDSAMYFCASSAGEQYFGPGTRLTVT.

CDR3 in DNA: TGCAGCGTTCCCGAACCAGGGGATACTGAAGCTTTCTTT. Protein sequence: CSVPEPGDTEAFF. This chain connects TRBV29-1 to TRBJ1-1; tentatively, D is TRBD1 (6 bases). Germline assignment: CDR1 SQVTM and CDR2 ANQGSEA. The CDR3 has 13 amino acids. The V end was cut by 5 bases, the J end by 5 bases, with 15 bases between.

The chain is built from TRBV6-5 and TRBJ2-5, with unresolved D. Per germline, CDR1 MNHEY and CDR2 SVGAGI. The CDR3 spans 15 residues. Trimming removed 6 bases from V and 2 bases from J, with 16 bases in between. The CDR3 DNA sequence: TGTGCCAGCAGCCGAGGATCGGCCTCGCAAGAGACCCAGTACTTC. Encoded protein: CASSRGSASQETQYF.

The chain uses TRBV27 and TRBJ2-2, with 9 bases aligning to TRBD2. Germline-derived CDR1 and CDR2 are MNHEY and SMNVEV (reference sequence). Trimming at V came to 5 bases and at J to 7 bases, leaving 11 bases not matched to a gene. The CDR3 loop spans 16 amino acids. The CDR3 loop reads CASSRRLAAAFGELFF. For the CDR3, the DNA is TGTGCCAGCAGTCGGAGACTAGCGGCCGCGTTCGGGGAGCTGTTTTTT.

The chain links TRBV19 to TRBJ1-1; maybe TRBD1 (5 bases). The CDR3 loop spans 15 amino acids. V dropped 3 bases and J dropped 5 bases, with 16 bases sitting between them. Germline V gene sequence: CDR1 LNHDA, CDR2 SQIVND (reference sequence). CDR3 in amino acids: CASSISPGVGTEAFF. The CDR3 DNA reads TGTGCCAGTAGTATCAGCCCGGGGGTGGGGACTGAAGCTTTCTTT.

V gene TRBV2 combines with J gene TRBJ2-7; 9 bases line up with TRBD2. This CDR3 has 16 residues. Germline CDR1 SNHLY, CDR2 FYNNEI. V lost 10 bases and J lost 3; bases outside the gene matches: 16. The CDR3 nucleotides are TGTGCCATTATCCCCAGTAGCGGGAGCAGGGGCTACGAGCAGTACTTC. Translated, it gives CAIIPSSGSRGYEQYF. Drawing the rest from reference TRBV2 and TRBJ2-7, the complete variable domain is EPEVTQTPSHQVTQMGQEVILRCVPISNHLYFYWYRQILGQKVEFLVSFYNNEISEKSEIFDDQFSVERPDGSNFTLKIRSTKLEDSAMYFCAIIPSSGSRGYEQYFGPGTRLTVT.

This rearrangement joins TRBV14 to TRBJ2-3; the D call may be TRBD1 or TRBD2 (5 bases each). The CDR3 has 13 residues. Germline CDR1 and CDR2: SGHDN and FVKESK. V was pared by 0 bases and J by 12 bases, with 13 bases between. The CDR3 coding sequence is TGTGCCAGCAGCCAAGAGTGGGACCTTCCTCAGTATTTT. This encodes CASSQEWDLPQYF. Together with reference TRBV14 and TRBJ2-3, the CDR3 gives the full variable domain: EAGVTQFPSHSVIEKGQTVTLRCDPISGHDNLYWYRRVMGKEIKFLLHFVKESKQDESGMPNNRFLAERTGGTYSTLKVQPAELEDSGVYFCASSQEWDLPQYFGPGTRLTVL.

This chain links TRBV29-1 with TRBJ2-1; 9 nucleotides agree with TRBD2. Per the germline V gene, CDR1 is SQVTM and CDR2 is ANQGSEA. The J segment lost 4 bases and the V segment lost 4 bases, leaving 5 bases of the junction unmatched. This CDR3 comprises 14 residues. CDR3 amino acids: CSVASSGAYNEQFF. In DNA, the CDR3 is TGCAGCGTTGCATCTAGCGGGGCGTACAATGAGCAGTTCTTC.

The chain uses TRBV15 and TRBJ1-3, with D possibly TRBD1 on 5 matching bases. The CDR3 consists of 18 residues. The germline V gene encodes CDR1 LNHNV and CDR2 YYDKDF (reference sequence). V shed 2 bases and J shed 0 bases, with 17 bases lying between them. The CDR3 region has the DNA TGTGCCACCAGCAGACGCCTTGGGACGGGAGTCTCTGGAAACACCATATATTTT. It specifies CATSRRLGTGVSGNTIYF.

The rearrangement links TRBV11-2 to TRBJ1-5; 11 nucleotides agree with TRBD1. The junction had 2 bases not matched to a gene; V was cut back by 5 bases and J by 2 bases. This CDR3 has 15 amino acids. Germline V lookup: CDR1 SGHAT, CDR2 FQNNGV. This chain's CDR3 is CASSQGQGGNQPQHF. CDR3 sequence (DNA): TGTGCCAGCAGCCAGGGACAGGGGGGCAATCAGCCCCAGCATTTT.

CDR3 in DNA: TGTGCCAGCAGCCCCGTCCCCTATCATAGAGCGGGGGGTGTTGGTACGCAGTATTTT. It is translated as CASSPVPYHRAGGVGTQYF. This rearrangement joins TRBV13 to TRBJ2-3, with 9 nucleotides matching TRBD2. V lost 5 bases and J lost 8; bases outside the gene matches: 23. CDR1 is PRHDT, CDR2 FYEKMQ, per germline (reference sequence). The length of the CDR3 is 19 residues. The full variable domain, completed using reference TRBV13 and TRBJ2-3, is AAGVIQSPRHLIKEKRETATLKCYPIPRHDTVYWYQQGPGQDPQFLISFYEKMQSDKGSIPDRFSAQQFSDYHSELNMSSLELGDSALYFCASSPVPYHRAGGVGTQYFGPGTRLTVL.

The chain links TRBV6-5 to TRBJ1-1; 9 nucleotides match TRBD1. Germline values: CDR1 MNHEY, CDR2 SVGAGI. V was clipped by 2 bases and J by 8 bases; unmatched bases: 12. The CDR3 covers 16 residues. The CDR3 nucleotides are TGTGCCAGCAGTTACGGTCTTCCGGGACAGGGAATCGAAGCTTTCTTT. This sequence encodes CASSYGLPGQGIEAFF.

The gene calls are TRBV7-9 and TRBJ1-4; D uncertain. CDR3 length: 14 amino acids. Germline values: CDR1 SEHNR, CDR2 FQNEAQ (reference sequence). The V end was cut by 5 bases, the J end by 0 bases, with 7 bases between. The CDR3 loop reads CASSRGTTNEKLFF. The DNA for the CDR3 is TGTGCCAGCAGCCGAGGGACAACTAATGAAAAACTGTTTTTT.

The chain is built from TRBV30 and TRBJ2-3; D may be TRBD2 (6 bases). V lost 1 base and J lost 2, with 10 bases in between. CDR1 is GTSNPN, CDR2 SVGIG, per germline (reference sequence). CDR3 length: 14 amino acids. CDR3 DNA: TGTGCCTGGAGTGGGGGGGTGGTCACAGATACGCAGTATTTT. Encoded protein: CAWSGGVVTDTQYF.

J is TRBJ1-1 and V is TRBV5-1; a weak D match, TRBD1 (6 bases). V was clipped by 9 bases and J by 6 bases, with 18 bases between them. From germline, CDR1 is SGHRS and CDR2 YFSETQ. The CDR3 runs 13 residues. CDR3 in amino acids: CATSTEGGPEAFF. As DNA, the CDR3 is TGCGCCACCTCAACAGAGGGGGGACCTGAAGCTTTCTTT.

The J gene is TRBJ2-7, the V gene TRBV7-8; D is perhaps TRBD1 (5 bases). V was cut by 5 bases and J by 3 bases, with 17 bases left in between. The CDR3 is 15 amino acids. CDR1 and CDR2 from the germline V gene are SGHVS and FQNEAQ. The CDR3 sequence is CASSPRPTVSYEQYF. The DNA of the CDR3 is TGTGCCAGCAGCCCGAGACCGACAGTGAGCTACGAGCAGTACTTC.

The V gene is TRBV11-2, the J gene TRBJ2-1; 9 bases align to TRBD2. The CDR3 covers 15 residues. Looked up from germline, CDR1 is SGHAT and CDR2 is FQNNGV. V dropped 5 bases and J dropped 0; count of bases not matched to a gene: 2. This chain's CDR3 is CASSGGGGSYNEQFF. In nucleotides, the CDR3 is TGTGCCAGCAGCGGCGGGGGGGGCTCCTACAATGAGCAGTTCTTC.

This rearrangement joins TRBV27 to TRBJ2-7; TRBD2 matches 11 bases. Germline V lookup: CDR1 MNHEY, CDR2 SMNVEV (reference sequence). The ends lost 3 bases at V and 4 bases at J; junction bases unmatched: 2. The CDR3 extends over 14 amino acids. The CDR3 DNA is TGTGCCAGCAGTTTTAGCGGGGGGGGATACGAGCAGTACTTC. Translating it yields CASSFSGGGYEQYF.

This clone was seen just once. The V and J genes are TRBV18 and TRBJ1-2, with unresolved D. This CDR3 has 12 amino acids. Trimming shortened V by 0 bases and J by 7 bases, and 6 bases separated the two germline ends. The V gene's germline CDR1 is KGHSH and CDR2 LQKENI. Here the CDR3 reads CASSPPDRGYTF. The CDR3 coding sequence is TGTGCCAGCTCACCACCGGACCGTGGCTACACCTTC.

CDR3 protein: CASSLSSQPYYEQYF. In DNA form, the CDR3 reads TGTGCCAGCAGCTTATCGTCACAGCCCTACTACGAGCAGTACTTC. The chain uses TRBV11-3 and TRBJ2-7; D gene ambiguous. Germline CDR1 reads SGHNT; CDR2 reads YENEEA. The CDR3 consists of 15 residues. With 2 bases removed from V and 3 bases from J, the gap between germline ends came to 14 bases.

The chain has TRBV19 and TRBJ1-4; 7 positions match TRBD1. The germline gives CDR1 LNHDA, CDR2 SQIVND (reference sequence). V was pared by 7 bases and J by 10 bases, with 12 bases of the junction left unmatched. CDR3 length equals 14 residues. CDR3 in DNA: TGTGCCAGTACCAAGGGGGCAGGGCAGGGAAAACTGTTTTTT. This gives the protein CASTKGAGQGKLFF.

V is TRBV12-3 or TRBV12-4 and J is TRBJ2-7; D not certain. This CDR3 contains 13 residues. The ends were cut back, 3 bases at V and 2 bases at J, with 8 bases in the middle. The CDR3 DNA is TGTGCCAGCAGTTTTGGGGAAACCTACGAGCAGTACTTC. Translation gives CASSFGETYEQYF.

The chain couples TRBV9 to TRBJ2-1; 10 bases agree with TRBD2. CDR3 length: 14 residues. CDR1 and CDR2 (germline): SGDLS, YYNGEE. Trimming took 0 bases from V and 10 from J; bases not matched to a gene: 4. The CDR3 protein is CASSVVAGGVEQFF. CDR3 in DNA: TGTGCCAGCAGCGTAGTAGCGGGAGGTGTGGAGCAGTTCTTC.

The rearrangement links TRBV7-9 to TRBJ1-2; D unclear. The CDR3 spans 13 residues. The germline CDR1 and CDR2 sequences are SEHNR and FQNEAQ (reference sequence). V was pared by 3 bases and J by 0 bases, with 5 bases between. CDR3 in amino acids: CASSFTPNYGYTF. CDR3 nucleotide sequence: TGTGCCAGCAGCTTTACTCCTAACTATGGCTACACCTTC.

The chain joins TRBV7-2 to TRBJ2-2; the match to TRBD1 covers 9 bases. Germline CDR1 SGHTA, CDR2 FQGNSA. V lost 3 bases and J lost 6; bases outside the gene matches: 8. The CDR3 consists of 16 residues. In nucleotides, the CDR3 is TGTGCCAGCAGCTTGGGACAGGGAATTTTGCCCGGGGAGCTGTTTTTT. As protein: CASSLGQGILPGELFF.

V and J are TRBV7-6 and TRBJ2-3; 9 nucleotides agree with TRBD1. Losses at the gene ends were 5 bases for V and 1 base for J; bases not matched to a gene: 7. CDR1 is SGHVS and CDR2 is FNYEAQ in the germline V gene. The CDR3 has 16 amino acids. The CDR3 sequence is CASSTRQGGGTDTQYF. The CDR3 DNA follows: TGTGCCAGCAGCACCCGACAGGGGGGTGGCACAGATACGCAGTATTTT.

The genes are TRBV6-5 and TRBJ1-3; D not resolved. The CDR3 sequence is 14 residues long. The germline V gene encodes CDR1 MNHEY and CDR2 SVGAGI. The V and J ends lost 5 bases and 7 bases respectively, with 15 bases between them. The CDR3 nucleotides read TGTGCCAGCAGTCCGACCGGCAGTCGGAACACCATATATTTT. Translating it yields CASSPTGSRNTIYF.